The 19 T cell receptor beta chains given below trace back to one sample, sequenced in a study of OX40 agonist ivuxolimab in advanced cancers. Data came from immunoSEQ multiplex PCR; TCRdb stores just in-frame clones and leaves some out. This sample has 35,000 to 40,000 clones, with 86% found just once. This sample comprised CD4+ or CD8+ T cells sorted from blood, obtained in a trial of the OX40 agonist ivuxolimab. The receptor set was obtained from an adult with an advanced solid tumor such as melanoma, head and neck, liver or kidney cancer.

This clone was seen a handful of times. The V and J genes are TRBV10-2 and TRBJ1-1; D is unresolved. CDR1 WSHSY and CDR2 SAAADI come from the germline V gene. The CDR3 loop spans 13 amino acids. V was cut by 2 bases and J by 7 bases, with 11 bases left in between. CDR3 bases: TGCGCCAGCAGTGAGATGGGAACACGTGAAGCTTTCTTT. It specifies CASSEMGTREAFF.

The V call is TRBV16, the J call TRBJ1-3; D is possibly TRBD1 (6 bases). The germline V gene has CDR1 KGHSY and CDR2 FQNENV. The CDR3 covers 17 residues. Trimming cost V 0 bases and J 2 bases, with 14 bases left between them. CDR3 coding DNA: TGTGCCAGCAGCCAATCGACCAGGGGAGGGACTGGAAACACCATATATTTT. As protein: CASSQSTRGGTGNTIYF. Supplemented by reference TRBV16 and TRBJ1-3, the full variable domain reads GEEVAQTPKHLVRGEGQKAKLYCAPIKGHSYVFWYQQVLKNEFKFLISFQNENVFDETGMPKERFSAKCLPNSPCSLEIQATKLEDSAVYFCASSQSTRGGTGNTIYFGEGSWLTVV.

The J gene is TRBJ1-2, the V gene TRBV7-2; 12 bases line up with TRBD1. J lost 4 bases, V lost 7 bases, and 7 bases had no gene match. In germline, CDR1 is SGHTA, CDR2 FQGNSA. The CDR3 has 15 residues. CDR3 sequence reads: CASKRDRGQVYGYTF. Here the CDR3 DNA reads TGTGCCAGCAAAAGGGACAGGGGGCAGGTCTATGGCTACACCTTC.

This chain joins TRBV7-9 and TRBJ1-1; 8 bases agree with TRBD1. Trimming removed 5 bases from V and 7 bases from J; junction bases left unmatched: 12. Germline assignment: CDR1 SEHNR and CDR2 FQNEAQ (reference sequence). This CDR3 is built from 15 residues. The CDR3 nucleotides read TGTGCCAGCAGCGGACTGACAGGGGCAACCGGTGAAGCTTTCTTT. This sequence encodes CASSGLTGATGEAFF.

DNA of the CDR3: TGTGCCAGCAGTTACCGGGACAGGGGGACCTACGAGCAGTACTTC. Protein sequence: CASSYRDRGTYEQYF. The rearrangement uses TRBV6-5 and TRBJ2-7, with 11 bases identical to TRBD1. The junction had 2 bases not matched to a gene; V was cut back by 2 bases and J by 2 bases. There are 15 residues in the CDR3. Per the germline V gene, CDR1 is MNHEY and CDR2 is SVGAGI.

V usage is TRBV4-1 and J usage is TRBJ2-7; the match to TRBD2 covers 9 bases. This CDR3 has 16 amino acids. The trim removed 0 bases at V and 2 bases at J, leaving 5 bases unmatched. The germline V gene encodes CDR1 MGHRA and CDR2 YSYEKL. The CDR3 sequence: CASSQDPAGGAYEQYF. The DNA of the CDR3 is TGCGCCAGCAGCCAAGACCCAGCGGGGGGCGCCTACGAGCAGTACTTC.

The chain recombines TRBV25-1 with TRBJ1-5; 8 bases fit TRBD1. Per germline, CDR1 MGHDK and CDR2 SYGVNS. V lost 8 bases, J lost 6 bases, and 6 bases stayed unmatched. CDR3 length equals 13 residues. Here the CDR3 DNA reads TGTGCCAGCTCAACAGGGGGGGCTCAGCCCCAGCATTTT. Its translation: CASSTGGAQPQHF.

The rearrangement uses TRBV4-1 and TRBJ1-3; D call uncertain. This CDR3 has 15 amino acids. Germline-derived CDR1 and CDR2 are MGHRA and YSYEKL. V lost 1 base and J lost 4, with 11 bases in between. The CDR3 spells CASSQGGISGNTIYF. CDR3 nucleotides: TGCGCCAGCAGCCAAGGAGGAATATCGGGAAACACCATATATTTT.

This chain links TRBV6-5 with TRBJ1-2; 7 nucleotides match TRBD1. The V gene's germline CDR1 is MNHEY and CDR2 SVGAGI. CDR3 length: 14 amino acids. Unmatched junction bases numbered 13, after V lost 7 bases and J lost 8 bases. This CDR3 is CASNNGRQGDGYTF. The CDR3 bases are TGTGCCAGCAACAATGGGAGACAGGGTGACGGCTACACCTTC.

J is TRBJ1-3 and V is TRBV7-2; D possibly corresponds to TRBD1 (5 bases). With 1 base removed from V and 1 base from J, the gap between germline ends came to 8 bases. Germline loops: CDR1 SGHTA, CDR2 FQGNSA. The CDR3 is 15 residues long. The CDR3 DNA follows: TGTGCCAGCAGCTTAGTGAGGGGATCTGGAAACACCATATATTTT. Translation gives CASSLVRGSGNTIYF.

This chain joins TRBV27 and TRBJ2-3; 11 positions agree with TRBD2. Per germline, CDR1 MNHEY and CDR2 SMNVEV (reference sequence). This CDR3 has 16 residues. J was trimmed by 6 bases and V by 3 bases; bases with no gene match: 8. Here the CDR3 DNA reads TGTGCCAGCAGTTTTTGGCTAGCGGGGGGCGAGGATACGCAGTATTTT. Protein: CASSFWLAGGEDTQYF.

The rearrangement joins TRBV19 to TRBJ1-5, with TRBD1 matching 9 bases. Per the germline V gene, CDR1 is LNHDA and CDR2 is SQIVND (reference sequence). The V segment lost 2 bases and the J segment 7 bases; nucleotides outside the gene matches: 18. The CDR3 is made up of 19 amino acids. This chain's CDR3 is CASSIMGELRDRARQPQHF. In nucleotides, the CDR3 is TGTGCCAGTAGTATAATGGGGGAACTCCGGGACAGGGCAAGGCAGCCCCAGCATTTT.

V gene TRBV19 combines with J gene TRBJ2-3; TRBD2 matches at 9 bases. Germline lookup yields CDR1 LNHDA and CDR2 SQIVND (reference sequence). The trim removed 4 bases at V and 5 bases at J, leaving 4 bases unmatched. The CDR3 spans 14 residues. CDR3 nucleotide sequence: TGTGCCAGTAGTACTGCGGGGGGGCGAGATACGCAGTATTTT. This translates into CASSTAGGRDTQYF.

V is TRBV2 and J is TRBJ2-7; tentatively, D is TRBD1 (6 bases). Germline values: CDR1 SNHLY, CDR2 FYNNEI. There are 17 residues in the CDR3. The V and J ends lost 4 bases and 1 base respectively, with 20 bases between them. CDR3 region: CASSGGLDGRRSYEQYF. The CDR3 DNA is TGTGCCAGCAGTGGGGGGCTTGACGGGCGGAGATCCTACGAGCAGTACTTC.

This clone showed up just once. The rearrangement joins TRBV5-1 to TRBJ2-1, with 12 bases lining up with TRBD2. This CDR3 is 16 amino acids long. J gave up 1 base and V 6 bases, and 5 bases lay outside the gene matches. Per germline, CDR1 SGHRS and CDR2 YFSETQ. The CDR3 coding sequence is TGCGCCAGCAAACTAGCGGGGGGAAGTTCCTACAATGAGCAGTTCTTC. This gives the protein CASKLAGGSSYNEQFF.

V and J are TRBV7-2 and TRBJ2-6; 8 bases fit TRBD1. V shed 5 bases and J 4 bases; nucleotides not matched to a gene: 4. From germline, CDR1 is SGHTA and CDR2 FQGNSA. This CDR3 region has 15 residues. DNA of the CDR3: TGTGCCAGCAGCGTCAGGGGGCGCGGGGCCAACGTCCTGACTTTC. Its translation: CASSVRGRGANVLTF.

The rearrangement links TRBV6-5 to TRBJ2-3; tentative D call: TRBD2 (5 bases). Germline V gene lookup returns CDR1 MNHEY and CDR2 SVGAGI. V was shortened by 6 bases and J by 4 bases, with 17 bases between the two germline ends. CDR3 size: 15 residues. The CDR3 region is CASSTVRGKSDTQYF. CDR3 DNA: TGTGCCAGCAGCACCGTTAGAGGGAAATCAGATACGCAGTATTTT.

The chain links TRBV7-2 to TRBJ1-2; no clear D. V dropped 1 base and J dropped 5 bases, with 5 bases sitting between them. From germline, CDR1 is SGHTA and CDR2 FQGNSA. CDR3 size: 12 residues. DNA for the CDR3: TGTGCCAGCAGCTTAGGGCTGTATGGCTACACCTTC. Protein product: CASSLGLYGYTF.

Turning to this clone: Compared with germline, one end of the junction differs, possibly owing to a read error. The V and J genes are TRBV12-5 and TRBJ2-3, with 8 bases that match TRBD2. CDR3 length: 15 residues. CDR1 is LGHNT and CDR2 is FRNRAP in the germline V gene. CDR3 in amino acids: CASVTRGAYTDTQCF. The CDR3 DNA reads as TGTGCTAGTGTTACGCGGGGGGCCTATACAGATACGCAGTGTTTT.